This T cell receptor (beta chain) stems from a study of a mutant IDH1 vaccine in newly diagnosed glioma. Study summary: Onset of vaccination occurred 4-6 weeks following radiotherapy alone, or with temozolomide cycles. Treated patients had a mean age of about 37 years and a sex split that was roughly 62% male and roughly 38% female. Antecedent treatment encompassed radiotherapy, temozolomide, or their combination; the majority received both.

The CDR3 has 14 residues. The germline gives CDR1 SGHTA, CDR2 FQGNSA. Trimming left V 8 bases short and J 4 bases short, with 14 bases between. Assay used: immunoSEQ multiplex PCR; TCRdb lists only in-frame clones, some missing. The sample lists approximately 66,000 clones, approximately 84% seen once, with about an eighth in the top ten. Regarding time point: week 23, last vaccination. Each dose of the vaccine consisted of 300 ug of mutant IDH1 20-mer peptide, with topical imiquimod. Donor tumors were new WHO grade 3 or 4 IDH1-mutant, ATRX-lost astrocytomas. Of note for this clone: Its specificity is unknown.

This TCR was recovered from a man aged 18 to 29 with glioma. This specimen was PBMCs, taken from a glioma patient whose treatment included an IDH1 peptide vaccine. The V and J genes are TRBV7-2 and TRBJ1-4, with D unclear. The CDR3 DNA reads as TGTGCCAGCGGCGTTTTTATCGGTAATGAAAAACTGTTTTTT. It encodes CASGVFIGNEKLFF.